The 4 T cell receptor beta chains presented below share a single source sample, sequenced in a study of cytomegalovirus exposure and HLA in healthy donors. The PCR employed 60 Vbeta primers together with 13 Jbeta primers. Data came from immunoSEQ multiplex PCR; TCRdb stores just in-frame clones and leaves some out. The table records about 120,000 clones, approximately 74% of them present only once. The sequencing input was PBMCs. Every receptor here comes from a woman aged 40 to 55 in good health and CMV-seropositive.

The rearrangement uses TRBV10-3 and TRBJ2-7; D is perhaps TRBD2 (6 bases). V shed 1 base and J shed 1 base, with 17 bases lying between them. Germline V gene data show CDR1 as ENHRY and CDR2 as SYGVKD. The CDR3 totals 17 residues. CDR3 sequence (DNA): TGTGCCATCAGTGAGTGGGCTAGCGCTAGGACATCCTACGAGCAGTACTTC. Its translation is CAISEWASARTSYEQYF.

The chain couples TRBV19 to TRBJ1-2; a possible D gene is TRBD1 (5 bases). This CDR3 has 14 amino acids. CDR1 and CDR2 from the germline V gene are LNHDA and SQIVND (reference sequence). The V gene lost 1 base and the J gene lost 10 bases, with 16 bases spanning the gap. The CDR3 coding sequence is TGTGCCAGTAGTATAGTAGCGGGACTGGGGGACTACACCTTC. The encoded protein is CASSIVAGLGDYTF.

V usage is TRBV19 and J usage is TRBJ1-1; tentatively, D is TRBD1 (5 bases). V lost 0 bases, J lost 5 bases, and 10 bases lay in between. Germline loops: CDR1 LNHDA, CDR2 SQIVND (reference sequence). This CDR3 is 14 amino acids long. The CDR3 is CASSIDQGWTEAFF. The CDR3 region has the DNA TGTGCCAGTAGTATAGATCAGGGCTGGACTGAAGCTTTCTTT. Full variable domain (missing parts from reference TRBV19 and TRBJ1-1): DGGITQSPKYLFRKEGQNVTLSCEQNLNHDAMYWYRQDPGQGLRLIYYSQIVNDFQKGDIAEGYSVSREKKESFPLTVTSAQKNPTAFYLCASSIDQGWTEAFFGQGTRLTVV.

This chain connects TRBV5-1 to TRBJ1-4; D not resolved. With 0 bases removed from V and 5 bases from J, the gap between germline ends came to 11 bases. The V gene's germline CDR1 is SGHRS and CDR2 YFSETQ. This CDR3 region has 15 residues. CDR3 bases: TGCGCCAGCAGCTTGGTCGGGGAGGCGAATGAAAAACTGTTTTTT. This encodes CASSLVGEANEKLFF.